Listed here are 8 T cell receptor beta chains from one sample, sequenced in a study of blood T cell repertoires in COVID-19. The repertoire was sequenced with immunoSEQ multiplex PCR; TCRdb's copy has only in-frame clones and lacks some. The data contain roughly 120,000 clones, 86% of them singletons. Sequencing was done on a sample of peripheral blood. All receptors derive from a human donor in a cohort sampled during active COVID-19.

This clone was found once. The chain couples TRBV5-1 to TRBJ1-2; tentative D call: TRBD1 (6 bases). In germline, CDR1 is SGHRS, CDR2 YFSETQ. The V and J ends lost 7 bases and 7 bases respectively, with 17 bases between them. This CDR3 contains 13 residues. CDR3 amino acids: CASHPGDGFGYTF. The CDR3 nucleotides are TGCGCCAGCCACCCAGGGGATGGGTTTGGCTACACCTTC.

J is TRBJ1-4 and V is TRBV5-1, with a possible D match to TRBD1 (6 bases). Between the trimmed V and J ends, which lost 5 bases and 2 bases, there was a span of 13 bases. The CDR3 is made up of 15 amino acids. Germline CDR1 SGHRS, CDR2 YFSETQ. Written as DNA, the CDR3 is TGCGCCAGCAGTTCAACAGGGATGACTAATGAAAAACTGTTTTTT. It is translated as CASSSTGMTNEKLFF. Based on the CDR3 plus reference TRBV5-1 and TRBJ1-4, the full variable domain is KAGVTQTPRYLIKTRGQQVTLSCSPISGHRSVSWYQQTPGQGLQFLFEYFSETQRNKGNFPGRFSGRQFSNSRSEMNVSTLELGDSALYLCASSSTGMTNEKLFFGSGTQLSVL.

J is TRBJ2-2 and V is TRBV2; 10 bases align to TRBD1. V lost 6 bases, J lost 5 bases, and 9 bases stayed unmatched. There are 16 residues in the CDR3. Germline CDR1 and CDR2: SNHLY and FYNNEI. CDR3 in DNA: TGTGCCAGCAGCGGACAGGGGGTATTGGGGACCGGGGAGCTGTTTTTT. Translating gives CASSGQGVLGTGELFF.

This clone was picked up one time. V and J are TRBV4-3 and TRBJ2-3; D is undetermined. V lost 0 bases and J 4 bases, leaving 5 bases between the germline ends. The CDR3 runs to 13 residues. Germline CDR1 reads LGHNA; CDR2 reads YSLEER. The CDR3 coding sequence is TGCGCCAGCAGCCAAGATATGTCAGATACGCAGTATTTT. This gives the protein CASSQDMSDTQYF.

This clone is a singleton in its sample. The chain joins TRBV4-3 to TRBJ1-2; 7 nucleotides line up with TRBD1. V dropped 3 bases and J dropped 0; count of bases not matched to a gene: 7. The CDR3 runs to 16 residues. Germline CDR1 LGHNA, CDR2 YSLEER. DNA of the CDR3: TGCGCCAGCAGCCAGGATAAAGGGGGCACTAACTATGGCTACACCTTC. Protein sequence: CASSQDKGGTNYGYTF.

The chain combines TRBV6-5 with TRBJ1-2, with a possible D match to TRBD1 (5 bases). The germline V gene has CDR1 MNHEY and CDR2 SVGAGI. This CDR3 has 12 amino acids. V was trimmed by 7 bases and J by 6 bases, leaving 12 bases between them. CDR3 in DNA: TGTGCCAGCATAAACGGGGGGAATGGCTACACCTTC. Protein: CASINGGNGYTF.

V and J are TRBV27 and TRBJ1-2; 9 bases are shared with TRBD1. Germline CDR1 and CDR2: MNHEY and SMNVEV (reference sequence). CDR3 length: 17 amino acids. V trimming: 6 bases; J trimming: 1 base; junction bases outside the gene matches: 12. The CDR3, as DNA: TGTGCCAGCAGCACCCTTTCCGGGACAGGGATTAACTATGGCTACACCTTC. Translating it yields CASSTLSGTGINYGYTF.

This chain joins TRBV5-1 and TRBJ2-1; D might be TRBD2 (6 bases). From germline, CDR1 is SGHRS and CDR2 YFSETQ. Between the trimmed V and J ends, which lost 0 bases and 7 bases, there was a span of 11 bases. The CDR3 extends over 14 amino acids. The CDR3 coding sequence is TGCGCCAGCAGCTTGGCGACTAGAGGTAATGAGCAGTTCTTC. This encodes CASSLATRGNEQFF.